This T cell receptor beta chain is from a study of T cell changes during pregnancy in multiple sclerosis. Germline values: CDR1 WNHNN, CDR2 SYGVQD (reference sequence). This CDR3 spans 12 amino acids. V was shortened by 4 bases and J by 4 bases, with 7 bases between the two germline ends. Sequenced by immunoSEQ multiplex PCR; TCRdb stores in-frame clones only, minus some. The sample comprises about 44,000 clones, about 96% of which are singletons, and 0.89% rests with the top ten. This specimen was peripheral blood, taken in the second trimester of pregnancy. This clonotype was obtained from a female donor with multiple sclerosis, enrolled in a pregnancy study. This chain joins TRBV10-1 and TRBJ1-1; D possibly corresponds to TRBD1 (6 bases). CDR3 loop: CASSGRGTEAFF. CDR3 nucleotides: TGCGCCAGCAGTGGCAGGGGCACTGAAGCTTTCTTT.